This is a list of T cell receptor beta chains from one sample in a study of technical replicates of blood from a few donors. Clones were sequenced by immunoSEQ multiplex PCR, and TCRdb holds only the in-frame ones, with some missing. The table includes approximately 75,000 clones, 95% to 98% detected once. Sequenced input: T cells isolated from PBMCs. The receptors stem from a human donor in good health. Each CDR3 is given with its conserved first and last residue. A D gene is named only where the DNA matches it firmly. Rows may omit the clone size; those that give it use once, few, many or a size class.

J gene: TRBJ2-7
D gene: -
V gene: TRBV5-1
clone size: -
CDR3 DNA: TGCGCCAGCAGCTTGTTTTCCGGGCCCCAGGACTCCGAGCAGTACTTC
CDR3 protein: CASSLFSGPQDSEQYF

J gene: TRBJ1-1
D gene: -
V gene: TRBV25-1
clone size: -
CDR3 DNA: TGTGCCAGTACGGTGAACACTGAAGCTTTCTTT
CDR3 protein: CASTVNTEAFF

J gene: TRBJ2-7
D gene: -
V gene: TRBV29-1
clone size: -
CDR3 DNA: TGCAGCGTTGAGGCGGAAGATACCTACGAGCAGTACTTC
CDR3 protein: CSVEAEDTYEQYF

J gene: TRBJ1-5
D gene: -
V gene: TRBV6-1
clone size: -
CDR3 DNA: TGTGCCAGCACTATAGACAGCCATCAGCCCCAGCATTTT
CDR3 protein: CASTIDSHQPQHF

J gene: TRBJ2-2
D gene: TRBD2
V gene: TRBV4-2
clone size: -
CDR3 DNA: TGTGCCAGCAGTCAGAGGCGCCCGCTAGCGGGTACGAACACCGGGGAGCTGTTTTTT
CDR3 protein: CASSQRRPLAGTNTGELFF

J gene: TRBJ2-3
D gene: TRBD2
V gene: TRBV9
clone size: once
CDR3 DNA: TGTGCCAGCAGCCCAGGGACTAGCGGAGACACAGATACGCAGTATTTT
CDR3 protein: CASSPGTSGDTDTQYF

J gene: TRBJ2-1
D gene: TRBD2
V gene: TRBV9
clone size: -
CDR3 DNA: TGTGCCAGCAGCGTAGTAGCTGGAGGACTAGCGGGGCCCAATGAGCAGTTCTTC
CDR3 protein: CASSVVAGGLAGPNEQFF

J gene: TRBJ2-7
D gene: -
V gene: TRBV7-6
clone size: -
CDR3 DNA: TGTGCCAGCAGCCAAGACAGTTCCTACGAGCAGTACTTC
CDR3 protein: CASSQDSSYEQYF

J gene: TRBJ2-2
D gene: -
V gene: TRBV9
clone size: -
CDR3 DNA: TGTGCCAGCAGCCTTGGTGGTCTCATCAGGGGGGAGCTGTTTTTT
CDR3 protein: CASSLGGLIRGELFF

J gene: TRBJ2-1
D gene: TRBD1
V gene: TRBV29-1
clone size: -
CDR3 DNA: TGCAGCGTTAAACAAACGACAGGGTACAATGAGCAGTTCTTC
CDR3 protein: CSVKQTTGYNEQFF

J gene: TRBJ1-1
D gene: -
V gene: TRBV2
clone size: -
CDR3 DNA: TGTGCCAGCAGTGAAACCCTAAAAGTGGGAGCATGGACTTTCTTT
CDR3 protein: CASSETLKVGAWTFF

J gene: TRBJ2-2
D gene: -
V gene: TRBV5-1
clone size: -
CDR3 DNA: TGCGCCAGCAGCTGGGGGCTAGCGGAGTCCGGGGAGCTGTTTTTT
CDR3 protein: CASSWGLAESGELFF

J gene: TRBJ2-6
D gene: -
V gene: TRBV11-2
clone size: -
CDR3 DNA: TGTGCCAGCAGCCAGCCTGTAGCGGTCTCTGGGGCCAACGTCCTGACTTTC
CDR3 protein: CASSQPVAVSGANVLTF

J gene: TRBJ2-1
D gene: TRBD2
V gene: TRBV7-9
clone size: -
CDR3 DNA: TGTGCCAGCAGCCAGTATAGCGGGAGGGCCGGAAATGAGCAGTTCTTC
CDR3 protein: CASSQYSGRAGNEQFF

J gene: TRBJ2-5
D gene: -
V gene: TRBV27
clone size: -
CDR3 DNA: TGTGCCAGCAGTAATCCCCAGGGTGCGACCCAGTACTTC
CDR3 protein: CASSNPQGATQYF

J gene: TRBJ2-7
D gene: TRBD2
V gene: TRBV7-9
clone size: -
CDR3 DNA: TGTGCCAGCAGCCCCGGACTAGTCTACGAGCAGTACTTC
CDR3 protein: CASSPGLVYEQYF

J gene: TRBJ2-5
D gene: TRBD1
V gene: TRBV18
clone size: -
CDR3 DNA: TGTGCCAGCTCCCGTGCCGGGACAGGGGAGAAGACCCAGTACTTC
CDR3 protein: CASSRAGTGEKTQYF

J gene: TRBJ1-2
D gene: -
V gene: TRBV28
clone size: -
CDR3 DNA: TGTGCCAGCATCGCCTCAGGGGCCTTATGGTATGGCTACACCTTC
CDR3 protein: CASIASGALWYGYTF

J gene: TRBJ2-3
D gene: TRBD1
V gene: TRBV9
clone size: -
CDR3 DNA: TGTGCCAGCAGCGCTTGGACAGGGACAGATACGCAGTATTTT
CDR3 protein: CASSAWTGTDTQYF

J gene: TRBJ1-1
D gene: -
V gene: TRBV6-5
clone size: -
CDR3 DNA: TGTGCCAGCAGTTATACAGGGAACACTGAAGCTTTCTTT
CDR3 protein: CASSYTGNTEAFF

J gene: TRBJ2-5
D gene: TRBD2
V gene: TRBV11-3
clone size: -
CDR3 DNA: TGTGCCAGCAGCATGGGACTAGCGGGGGGAGAGACCCAGTACTTC
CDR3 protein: CASSMGLAGGETQYF

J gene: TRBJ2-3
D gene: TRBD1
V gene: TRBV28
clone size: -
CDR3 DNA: TGTGCCAGTTTATACACAGGGGGCACAGATACGCAGTATTTT
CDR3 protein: CASLYTGGTDTQYF

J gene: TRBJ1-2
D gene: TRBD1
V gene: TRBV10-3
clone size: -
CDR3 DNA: TGTGCCATCAGTGCCGACAGGGGGGTATATGGCTACACCTTC
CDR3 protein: CAISADRGVYGYTF

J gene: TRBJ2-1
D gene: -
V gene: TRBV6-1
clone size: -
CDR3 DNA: TGTGCCAGCATATCGGGAGTCCTTCACAATGAGCAGTTCTTC
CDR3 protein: CASISGVLHNEQFF

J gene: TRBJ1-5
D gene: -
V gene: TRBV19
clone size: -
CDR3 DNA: TGTGCCAGCCTCGCAGGGGCCCGTGGAAGCAATCAGCCCCAGCATTTT
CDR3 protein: CASLAGARGSNQPQHF

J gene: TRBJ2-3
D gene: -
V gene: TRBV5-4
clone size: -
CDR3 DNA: TGTGCCAGCAGCGTCGATTTCGCGCCAAACACAGATACGCAGTATTTT
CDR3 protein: CASSVDFAPNTDTQYF

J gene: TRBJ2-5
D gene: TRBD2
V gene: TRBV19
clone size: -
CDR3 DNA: TGTGCCAGCTCCGTGGCGGGAGTCCAAGAGACCCAGTACTTC
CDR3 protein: CASSVAGVQETQYF

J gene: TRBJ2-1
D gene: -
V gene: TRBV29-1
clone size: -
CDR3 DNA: TGCAGCGTTGAACAGTTAAATGAGCAGTTCTTC
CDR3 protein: CSVEQLNEQFF

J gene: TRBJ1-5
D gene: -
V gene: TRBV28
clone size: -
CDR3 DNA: TGTGCCAGCAGAAGCCCGAGGGGGGGTCAGCCCCAGCATTTT
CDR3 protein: CASRSPRGGQPQHF

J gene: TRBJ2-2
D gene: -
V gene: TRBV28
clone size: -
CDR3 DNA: TGTGCCAGCAGTCTGGTGGACTACACCACCGGGGAGCTGTTTTTT
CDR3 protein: CASSLVDYTTGELFF

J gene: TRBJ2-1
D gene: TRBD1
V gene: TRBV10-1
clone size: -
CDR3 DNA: TGCGCCACTAAGACAGGGGACCATGAGCAGTTCTTC
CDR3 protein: CATKTGDHEQFF